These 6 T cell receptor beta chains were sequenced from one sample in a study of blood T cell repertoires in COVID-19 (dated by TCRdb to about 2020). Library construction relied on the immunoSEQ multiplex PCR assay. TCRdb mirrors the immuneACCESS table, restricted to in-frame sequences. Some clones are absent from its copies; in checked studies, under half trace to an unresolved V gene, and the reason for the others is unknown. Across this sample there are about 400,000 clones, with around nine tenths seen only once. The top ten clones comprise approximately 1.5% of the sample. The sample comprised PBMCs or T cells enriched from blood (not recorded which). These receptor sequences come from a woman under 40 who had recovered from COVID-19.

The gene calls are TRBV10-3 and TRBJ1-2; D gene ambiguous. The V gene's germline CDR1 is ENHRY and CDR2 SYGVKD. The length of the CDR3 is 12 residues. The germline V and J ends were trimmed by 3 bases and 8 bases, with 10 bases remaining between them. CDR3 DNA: TGTGCCATCAGTGACCCCTATTGGGGCTACACCTTC. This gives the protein CAISDPYWGYTF.

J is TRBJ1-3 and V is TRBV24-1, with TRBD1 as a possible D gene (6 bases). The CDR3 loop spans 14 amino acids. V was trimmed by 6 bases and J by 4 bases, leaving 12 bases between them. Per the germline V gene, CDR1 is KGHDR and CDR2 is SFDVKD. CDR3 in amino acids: CATSQSGQGNTIYF. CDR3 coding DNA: TGTGCCACCAGTCAAAGTGGACAGGGAAACACCATATATTTT.

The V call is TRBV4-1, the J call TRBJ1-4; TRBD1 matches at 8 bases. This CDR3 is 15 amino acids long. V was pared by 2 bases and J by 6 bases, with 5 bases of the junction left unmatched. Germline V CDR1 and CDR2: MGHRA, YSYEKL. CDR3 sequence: CASSQTGGVDEKLFF. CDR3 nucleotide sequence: TGCGCCAGCAGCCAAACAGGGGGGGTTGATGAAAAACTGTTTTTT.

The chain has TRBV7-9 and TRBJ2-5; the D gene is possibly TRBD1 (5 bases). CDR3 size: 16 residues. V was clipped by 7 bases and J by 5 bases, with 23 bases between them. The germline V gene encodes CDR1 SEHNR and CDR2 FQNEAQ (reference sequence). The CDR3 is CASTYGLVQGRETQYF. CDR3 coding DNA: TGTGCCAGCACTTATGGTTTGGTCCAGGGTCGCGAGACCCAGTACTTC.

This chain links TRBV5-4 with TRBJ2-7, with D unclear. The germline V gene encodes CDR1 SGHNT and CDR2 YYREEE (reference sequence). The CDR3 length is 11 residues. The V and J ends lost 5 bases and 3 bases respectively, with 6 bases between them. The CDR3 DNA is TGTGCCAGCAGTGTCGGCTACGAGCAGTACTTC. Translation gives CASSVGYEQYF.

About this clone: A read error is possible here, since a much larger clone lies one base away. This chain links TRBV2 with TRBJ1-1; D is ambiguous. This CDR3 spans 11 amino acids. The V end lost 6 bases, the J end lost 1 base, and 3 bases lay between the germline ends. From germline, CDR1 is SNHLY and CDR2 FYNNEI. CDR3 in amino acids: CASRRNTEAFF. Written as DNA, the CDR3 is TGTGCCAGCAGGCGGAACACTGAAGCTTTCTTT.